The next 23 T cell receptor beta chains were all read from a single sample in a study of T cells in localized non-small cell lung cancer. Assay: immunoSEQ multiplex PCR; the TCRdb copy retains only in-frame clones and omits some. The table lists under 50,000 clones, roughly 85% of them singletons. The material was peripheral blood mononuclear cells, obtained before any cancer treatment. The receptors derive from an older male donor with stage II lung adenocarcinoma.

This clone was recorded only once. This chain joins TRBV27 and TRBJ1-1; D remains ambiguous. The CDR3 spans 12 residues. CDR1 is MNHEY and CDR2 is SMNVEV in the germline V gene (reference sequence). Trimming took off 5 bases at V and 9 bases at J, with 13 bases between the two ends. CDR3 sequence: CASSLPPNKAFF. Written as DNA, the CDR3 is TGTGCCAGCAGTCTCCCCCCTAATAAAGCTTTCTTT.

The J gene is TRBJ1-5, the V gene TRBV19; tentative D call: TRBD1 (5 bases). From germline, CDR1 is LNHDA and CDR2 SQIVND (reference sequence). V lost 0 bases and J 9 bases, leaving 12 bases between the germline ends. This CDR3 is 14 amino acids long. CDR3 sequence: CASSIEGRDPPQHF. CDR3 nucleotides: TGTGCCAGTAGTATAGAGGGCAGGGATCCGCCCCAGCATTTT.

In its sample, this clone was seen a few times. The chain joins TRBV28 to TRBJ2-1; TRBD2 agrees at 8 bases. Germline loops: CDR1 MDHEN, CDR2 SYDVKM. The CDR3 has 14 residues. The ends lost 7 bases at V and 6 bases at J; junction bases unmatched: 8. CDR3 loop: CASIGAGETNEQFF. The CDR3, as DNA: TGTGCCAGCATAGGAGCGGGAGAGACCAATGAGCAGTTCTTC.

This clone showed up just once. One junction end does not reproduce the germline sequence, and a read error may be involved. The chain couples TRBV6-5 to TRBJ2-7; a weak D match, TRBD2 (6 bases). The germline V gene encodes CDR1 MNHEY and CDR2 SVGAGI. This CDR3 has 16 amino acids. Written as DNA, the CDR3 is TGTGCCAGCAGTTACGCGGCGGGATATGCCTCCAACGAGCAGTACTTC. This sequence encodes CASSYAAGYASNEQYF.

V gene TRBV6-1 combines with J gene TRBJ2-5, with 9 bases matching TRBD1. CDR1 and CDR2 (germline): MNHNS, SASEGT. The CDR3 has 17 residues. With 3 bases clipped from V and 2 bases from J, the junction kept 10 bases outside the gene matches. DNA of the CDR3: TGTGCCAGCAGTGACGCTCCGGGACAGGGCTTTCAAGAGACCCAGTACTTC. Its protein product is CASSDAPGQGFQETQYF.

This chain uses TRBV2 with TRBJ2-7, with 8 bases matching TRBD1. The CDR3 covers 13 residues. J lost 3 bases, V lost 5 bases, and 3 bases had no gene match. The germline gives CDR1 SNHLY, CDR2 FYNNEI. DNA for the CDR3: TGTGCCAGCAGTCCAGACAGGGGCTACGAGCAGTACTTC. It yields the protein CASSPDRGYEQYF.

The chain has TRBV19 and TRBJ2-1; 9 nucleotides line up with TRBD2. This CDR3 spans 17 amino acids. Germline V gene lookup returns CDR1 LNHDA and CDR2 SQIVND (reference sequence). V lost 5 bases to trimming and J lost 8 bases; unmatched junction nucleotides: 16. This CDR3 is CASSPQWVAGEHHEQFF. For the CDR3, the DNA is TGTGCCAGTAGTCCGCAATGGGTAGCGGGAGAGCACCATGAGCAGTTCTTC.

The V and J genes are TRBV7-9 and TRBJ2-1; 11 bases agree with TRBD2. Germline V gene lookup returns CDR1 SEHNR and CDR2 FQNEAQ (reference sequence). This CDR3 is built from 15 residues. With 5 bases clipped from V and 0 bases from J, the junction kept 0 bases outside the gene matches. DNA for the CDR3: TGTGCCAGCAGCACTAGCGGGAGCTCCTACAATGAGCAGTTCTTC. Amino acids: CASSTSGSSYNEQFF.

The rearrangement joins TRBV7-2 to TRBJ2-3, with 7 bases that match TRBD2. This CDR3 is built from 16 residues. In germline, CDR1 is SGHTA, CDR2 FQGNSA. J was trimmed by 1 base and V by 4 bases; bases with no gene match: 8. DNA for the CDR3: TGTGCCAGCAGCTCTGCCGGGAGGTCGGGCACAGATACGCAGTATTTT. It codes for CASSSAGRSGTDTQYF. Together with reference TRBV7-2 and TRBJ2-3, the CDR3 gives the full variable domain: GAGVSQSPSNKVTEKGKDVELRCDPISGHTALYWYRQSLGQGLEFLIYFQGNSAPDKSGLPSDRFSAERTGGSVSTLTIQRTQQEDSAVYLCASSSAGRSGTDTQYFGPGTRLTVL.

V is TRBV6-5 and J is TRBJ2-1; D unclear. Trimming pared 2 bases from V and 9 bases from J, leaving 11 bases between. CDR3 length: 13 residues. From germline, CDR1 is MNHEY and CDR2 SVGAGI. The CDR3 DNA is TGTGCCAGCAGTTACCAAGTCAGGCCTGAGCAGTTCTTC. Its translation: CASSYQVRPEQFF.

The chain carries TRBV9 and TRBJ1-1; TRBD1 matches 12 bases. Germline CDR1 reads SGDLS; CDR2 reads YYNGEE. The CDR3 sequence is 14 residues long. With 5 bases clipped from V and 4 bases from J, the junction kept 3 bases outside the gene matches. The DNA for the CDR3 is TGTGCCAGCAGGGGACAGGGGGCGCTCACTGAAGCTTTCTTT. Translation: CASRGQGALTEAFF.

This clone was detected a few times. The gene calls are TRBV9 and TRBJ2-7; TRBD2 aligns across 10 bases. V was pared by 0 bases and J by 1 base, with 1 base of the junction left unmatched. The germline CDR1 and CDR2 sequences are SGDLS and YYNGEE. The CDR3 has 15 residues. The CDR3 region has the DNA TGTGCCAGCAGCGTAGCTAGCGGGAGATCCTACGAGCAGTACTTC. Protein product: CASSVASGRSYEQYF.

The genes are TRBV15 and TRBJ2-1; 11 nucleotides line up with TRBD1. Germline trimming cut 0 bases from V and 9 bases from J; bases unmatched to any gene: 16. The CDR3 runs 19 residues. Germline V gene data show CDR1 as LNHNV and CDR2 as YYDKDF (reference sequence). CDR3 protein: CATSRDQSQGQGGLREQFF. The DNA of the CDR3 is TGTGCCACCAGCAGAGATCAATCCCAGGGACAGGGGGGACTTCGTGAGCAGTTCTTC.

The rearrangement joins TRBV5-1 to TRBJ2-5, with a weak D call TRBD2 (5 bases). This CDR3 is 13 amino acids long. From germline, CDR1 is SGHRS and CDR2 YFSETQ. V lost 0 bases, J lost 6 bases, and 9 bases lay in between. CDR3 nucleotides: TGCGCCAGCAGCTTGGCTGCGGGCCAGACCCAGTACTTC. This translates into CASSLAAGQTQYF.

This chain connects TRBV18 to TRBJ2-6; D not resolved. Germline V gives CDR1 KGHSH, CDR2 LQKENI. The CDR3 runs to 15 residues. The V end was cut by 2 bases, the J end by 0 bases, with 5 bases between. The CDR3: CASSPTSSGANVLTF. CDR3 nucleotide sequence: TGTGCCAGCTCACCAACGAGCTCTGGGGCCAACGTCCTGACTTTC.

The genes are TRBV28 and TRBJ1-2; TRBD1 might be the D (5 bases). CDR3 length equals 16 residues. Germline CDR1 is MDHEN and CDR2 is SYDVKM. Trimming left V 3 bases short and J 7 bases short, with 21 bases between. The CDR3 DNA reads as TGTGCCAGCAGTTTGGATGGTGTGGGGGGTGTTGGTGGCTACACCTTC. Translation: CASSLDGVGGVGGYTF.

The chain uses TRBV19 and TRBJ2-5; D possibly corresponds to TRBD2 (7 bases). This CDR3 has 13 residues. Germline V gene lookup returns CDR1 LNHDA and CDR2 SQIVND (reference sequence). V lost 3 bases and J 5 bases, leaving 10 bases between the germline ends. The CDR3 loop is CASSIKGGETQYF. The CDR3 nucleotides are TGTGCCAGTAGTATTAAGGGGGGGGAGACCCAGTACTTC.

The chain links TRBV7-2 to TRBJ2-7, with D perhaps given as TRBD1 or TRBD2 (5 bases each). The germline V and J ends were trimmed by 6 bases and 2 bases, with 26 bases remaining between them. Germline CDR1 SGHTA, CDR2 FQGNSA. The CDR3 consists of 18 residues. The CDR3: CASSFRGVQSGSPYEQYF. For the CDR3, the DNA is TGTGCCAGCAGTTTTAGAGGGGTTCAGAGCGGTTCACCCTACGAGCAGTACTTC. Full variable domain (remainder filled in from reference TRBV7-2 and TRBJ2-7): GAGVSQSPSNKVTEKGKDVELRCDPISGHTALYWYRQSLGQGLEFLIYFQGNSAPDKSGLPSDRFSAERTGGSVSTLTIQRTQQEDSAVYLCASSFRGVQSGSPYEQYFGPGTRLTVT.

The J gene is TRBJ2-5, the V gene TRBV30; no clear D. Germline CDR1 is GTSNPN and CDR2 is SVGIG (reference sequence). This CDR3 has 14 amino acids. V lost 2 bases to trimming and J lost 5 bases, with 15 bases between them. CDR3 nucleotides: TGTGCCTGGAGTAAGGGTGGAGTGGGGGAGACCCAGTACTTC. It codes for CAWSKGGVGETQYF.

The chain employs TRBV5-1 and TRBJ2-1, with D tentatively TRBD1 or TRBD2 (5 bases each). This CDR3 has 13 amino acids. Germline values: CDR1 SGHRS, CDR2 YFSETQ. Trimming pared 4 bases from V and 7 bases from J, leaving 12 bases between. Written as DNA, the CDR3 is TGCGCCAGCAGCCGGGACCCGGAGAATGAGCAGTTCTTC. Its translation is CASSRDPENEQFF.

V and J are TRBV5-1 and TRBJ2-3; D call uncertain. The V gene lost 4 bases and the J gene lost 4 bases, with 16 bases spanning the gap. CDR1 and CDR2 (germline): SGHRS, YFSETQ. The CDR3 spans 15 residues. CDR3: CASSRPTQVPDTQYF. The CDR3 DNA sequence: TGCGCCAGCAGCCGGCCGACCCAGGTACCAGATACGCAGTATTTT.

In its sample, this clone was seen a few times. This chain uses TRBV2 with TRBJ2-2; either TRBD1 or TRBD2 may fit D (6 bases each). Germline V gene data show CDR1 as SNHLY and CDR2 as FYNNEI. The V end lost 4 bases, the J end lost 6 bases, and 15 bases lay between the germline ends. The CDR3 sequence is 15 residues long. The CDR3 DNA follows: TGTGCCAGCAGTGGGGGACTTGGGGGCGCCGGGGAGCTGTTTTTT. Translating it yields CASSGGLGGAGELFF.

The rearrangement joins TRBV18 to TRBJ2-5; D not certain. The CDR3 length is 14 residues. V lost 3 bases, J lost 0 bases, and 8 bases lay in between. From germline, CDR1 is KGHSH and CDR2 LQKENI. CDR3 region: CASSPDGYQETQYF. For the CDR3, the DNA is TGTGCCAGCTCACCCGACGGTTACCAAGAGACCCAGTACTTC.